This TCR beta chain is drawn from a study of blood T cell repertoires in COVID-19. Study overall: Spain, Italy and the United States supplied samples that represented acute and convalescent COVID-19. Sample material is recorded as cDNA or gDNA derived from T cells, B-cell-depleted T cells, or PBMCs.

The V and J ends lost 3 bases and 2 bases respectively, with 9 bases between them. CDR3 length: 14 residues. In germline, CDR1 is SGHAT, CDR2 FQNNGV. Per the original methods: Estimated nucleated cell counts came from reference gene primer amplification. Repertoires were generated with immunoSEQ multiplex PCR, while TCRdb's copy carries only in-frame clones and drops some. That table supplies the V and J calls and clone size; D and trimming were determined from the DNA. The data show a few hundred thousand clones, with around 90% seen just once and about 15% held by the top ten. This chain uses TRBV11-2 with TRBJ2-3; a weak D match, TRBD2 (6 bases). The TCR originated in a young man who had been exposed to COVID-19. Source material: PBMCs or T cells enriched from blood (not recorded which). CDR3 in amino acids: CASSLGLVTDTQYF. The CDR3 bases are TGTGCCAGCAGCTTGGGACTCGTCACAGATACGCAGTATTTT.